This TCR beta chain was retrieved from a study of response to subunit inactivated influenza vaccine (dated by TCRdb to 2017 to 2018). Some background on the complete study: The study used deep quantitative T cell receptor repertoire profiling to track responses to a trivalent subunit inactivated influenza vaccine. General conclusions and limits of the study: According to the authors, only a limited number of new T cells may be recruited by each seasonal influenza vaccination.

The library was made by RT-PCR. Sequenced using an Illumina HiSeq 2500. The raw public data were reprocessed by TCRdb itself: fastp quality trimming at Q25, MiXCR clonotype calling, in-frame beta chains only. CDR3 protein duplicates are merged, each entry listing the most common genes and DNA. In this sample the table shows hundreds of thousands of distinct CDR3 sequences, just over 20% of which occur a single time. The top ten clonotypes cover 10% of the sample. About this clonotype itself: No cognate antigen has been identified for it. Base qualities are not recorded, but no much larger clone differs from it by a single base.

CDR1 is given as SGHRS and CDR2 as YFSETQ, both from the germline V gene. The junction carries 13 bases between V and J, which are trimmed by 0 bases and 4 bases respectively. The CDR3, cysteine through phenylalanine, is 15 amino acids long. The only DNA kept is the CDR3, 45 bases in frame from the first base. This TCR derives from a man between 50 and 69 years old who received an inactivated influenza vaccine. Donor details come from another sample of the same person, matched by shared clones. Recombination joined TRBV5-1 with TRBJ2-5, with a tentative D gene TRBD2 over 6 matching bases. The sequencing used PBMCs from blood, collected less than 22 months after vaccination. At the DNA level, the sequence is TGCGCCAGCAGCTTGGTACTCGTCGGGGGAGAGACCCAGTACTTC. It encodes CASSLVLVGGETQYF.